This record looks at one T cell receptor beta chain sequence and its context. The specificity of this receptor is unknown. No much larger clonotype is one base removed from it; base qualities were not supplied. Synthetic TCR analog templates were spiked into each PCR so that absolute template abundance could be estimated from read counts. Using the immunoSEQ assay, TCRbeta CDR3 regions were amplified from genomic DNA with bias-controlled V and J gene primers. Sequencing of rearranged TCRbeta segments was performed at approximately 20X coverage. As for the original processing: Clustering was used to correct sequencing errors, and CDR3s were annotated against IMGT to assign V, D and J genes. Downstream analyses used only productive TCRbeta rearrangements and left out out-of-frame or stop-codon sequences. Clonality was calculated as one minus the Shannon entropy normalized by the log of the number of unique productive sequences. Clones differing between time points or between blood and tumor were identified using Fisher's exact test with Benjamini-Hochberg correction, with an adjusted p below 0.01 applied as the threshold. TCRdb holds this immuneACCESS table with in-frame rearrangements only. Some clones are missing; in checked studies, unresolved V genes explain under half, and the rest has no known cause. That table furnishes V, J and clone size, whereas the DNA furnished D and trimming. The sample records 60,000 or so clones, roughly 85% of which are singletons. Of the sample, about a sixth falls within the top ten clones.

Reading the label with the study, this specimen's time point is: pretreatment peripheral blood. A total of approximately 27 patients with locally advanced or metastatic urothelial carcinoma, treated at Memorial Sloan Kettering on a trial protocol, made up the cohort. Peripheral blood mononuclear cells were collected pretreatment and during treatment, at between 1 and 8 total time points per patient. The Qiagen DNeasy Blood extraction kit was used to purify genomic DNA from total PBMCs and tumor samples. Collected pretreatment and during treatment, PBMCs were isolated and stored as previously described. The record originates from a study of PD-L1 blockade in urothelial cancer (dated by TCRdb to the late 2010s). Regarding the complete study: Every patient began therapy in the mid-2010s and was given atezolizumab 1,200 mg intravenously every 3 weeks. About 90% of the 29 patients were males with bladder-origin urothelial cancer, and about 65% of the roughly 30 reported a prior smoking history. Durable clinical benefit was defined as progression-free survival longer than 6 months, and TCR features were also tested against progression-free and overall survival. Blood samples gave a median of around 140,000 T cells and 83,000 or so unique TCRs, with a median clonality of roughly 0.08. Blood samples were analyzed at 3 weeks after treatment start (second dose) and at 6 weeks after treatment start. About 10 patients reached durable clinical benefit, while 20 patients did not. Pretreatment tumor samples, along with matched peripheral blood serially collected before and after atezolizumab treatment, were subjected to TCR sequencing. Pretreatment blood TCR-seq was available for around 29 patients, at least one posttreatment blood collection was obtained for around 25 patients, and tumor TCR-seq was available for around 25 patients. An exploratory multi-omic analysis was conducted of the somatic, immune and clinical correlates of response to PD-L1 blockade with atezolizumab in urothelial cancer. In the same patients who had TCR sequencing, pretreatment tumors also underwent whole exome sequencing and RNA sequencing. An ECOG performance status of 0 or 1 was recorded for the patients, and 0 to 3 prior chemotherapy regimens had been received by the patients.

On the study overall, not on this receptor specifically: Because the sample size was small (n of about 27) and many exploratory analyses were performed, the results are intended to be hypothesis-generating. Improved progression-free and overall survival was found to be associated with pretreatment peripheral blood TCR clonality below the median. Patients with durable benefit showed greater expansion of tumor-associated TCR clones in peripheral blood 3 weeks after starting treatment (n ≈ 21, p = 0.022).

Deletion took 3 bases off V and 3 bases off J, with a span of 18 bases between the germline ends. Inclusive of the bounding cysteine and phenylalanine, the CDR3 is 16 residues long. Of all the DNA, just the CDR3 is kept, 48 bases in frame from base 1. The germline V gene (reference sequence) yields SEHNR for CDR1 and FQNEAQ for CDR2. The chain is encoded by TRBV7-9 joined to TRBJ2-7, with a weak D call of TRBD2 (5 bases match). This clonotype was sampled from a man between 65 and 80 years old with urothelial cancer. Specimen: PBMCs, collected around atezolizumab (anti-PD-L1) treatment. Here the CDR3 is given as CASSFSAETGLYEQYF. The DNA sequence is as follows: TGTGCCAGCAGCTTTTCAGCGGAGACGGGCCTCTACGAGCAGTACTTC.